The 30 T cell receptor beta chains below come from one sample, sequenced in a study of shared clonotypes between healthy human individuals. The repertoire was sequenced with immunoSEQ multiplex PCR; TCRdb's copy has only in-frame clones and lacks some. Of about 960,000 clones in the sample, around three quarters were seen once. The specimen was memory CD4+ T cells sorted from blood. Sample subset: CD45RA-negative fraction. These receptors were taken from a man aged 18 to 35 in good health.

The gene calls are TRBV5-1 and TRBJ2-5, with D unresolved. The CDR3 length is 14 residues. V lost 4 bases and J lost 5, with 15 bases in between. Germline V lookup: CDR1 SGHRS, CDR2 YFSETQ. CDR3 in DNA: TGCGCCAGCAGCCCAAGGAGATCCTCGGAGACCCAGTACTTC. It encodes CASSPRRSSETQYF.

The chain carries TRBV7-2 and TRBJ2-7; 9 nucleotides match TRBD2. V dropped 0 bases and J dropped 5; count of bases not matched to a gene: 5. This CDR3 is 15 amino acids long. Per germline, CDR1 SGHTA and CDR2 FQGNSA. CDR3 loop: CASSLAGTSPHEQYF. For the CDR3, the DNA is TGTGCCAGCAGCTTAGCAGGGACTAGCCCCCACGAGCAGTACTTC.

The CDR3 sequence is CASSSSGTSGREQETQYF. The DNA for the CDR3 is TGTGCCAGCAGTTCTTCCGGGACTAGCGGGAGGGAACAAGAGACCCAGTACTTC. This chain joins TRBV2 and TRBJ2-5; TRBD2 matches at 16 bases. Trimming removed 5 bases from V and 2 bases from J; junction bases left unmatched: 8. The germline CDR1 and CDR2 sequences are SNHLY and FYNNEI. The CDR3 covers 18 residues.

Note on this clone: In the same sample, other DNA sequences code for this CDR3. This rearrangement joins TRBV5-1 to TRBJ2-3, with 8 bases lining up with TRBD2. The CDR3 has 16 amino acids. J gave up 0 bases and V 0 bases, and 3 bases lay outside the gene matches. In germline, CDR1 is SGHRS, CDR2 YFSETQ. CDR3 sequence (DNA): TGCGCCAGCAGCTTGGGGTCTAGCGGGAGCACAGATACGCAGTATTTT. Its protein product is CASSLGSSGSTDTQYF. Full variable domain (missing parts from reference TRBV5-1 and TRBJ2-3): KAGVTQTPRYLIKTRGQQVTLSCSPISGHRSVSWYQQTPGQGLQFLFEYFSETQRNKGNFPGRFSGRQFSNSRSEMNVSTLELGDSALYLCASSLGSSGSTDTQYFGPGTRLTVL.

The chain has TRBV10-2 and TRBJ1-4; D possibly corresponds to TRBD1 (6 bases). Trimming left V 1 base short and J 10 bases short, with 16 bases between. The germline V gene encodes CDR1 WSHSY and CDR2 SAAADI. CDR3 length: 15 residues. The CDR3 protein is CASSEYETGELKLFF. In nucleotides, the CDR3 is TGCGCCAGCAGTGAGTACGAGACAGGCGAGTTAAAACTGTTTTTT.

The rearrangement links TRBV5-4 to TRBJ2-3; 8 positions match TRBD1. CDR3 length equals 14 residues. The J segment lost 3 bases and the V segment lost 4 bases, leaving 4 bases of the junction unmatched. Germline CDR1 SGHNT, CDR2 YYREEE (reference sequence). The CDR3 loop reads CASSPDRGTDTQYF. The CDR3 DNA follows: TGTGCCAGCAGCCCTGACAGGGGTACAGATACGCAGTATTTT.

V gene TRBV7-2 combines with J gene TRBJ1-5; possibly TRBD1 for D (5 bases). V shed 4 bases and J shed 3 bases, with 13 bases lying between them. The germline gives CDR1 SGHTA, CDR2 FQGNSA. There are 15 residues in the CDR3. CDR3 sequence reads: CASSSYDRNNQPQHF. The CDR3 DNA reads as TGTGCCAGCAGCTCCTACGACAGAAACAATCAGCCCCAGCATTTT.

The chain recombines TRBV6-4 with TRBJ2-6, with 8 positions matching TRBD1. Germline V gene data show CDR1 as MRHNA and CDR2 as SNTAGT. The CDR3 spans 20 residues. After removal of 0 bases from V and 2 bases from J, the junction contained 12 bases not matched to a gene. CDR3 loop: CASSDSGRGLISAGANVLTF. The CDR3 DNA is TGTGCCAGCAGTGACTCAGGCAGGGGGCTAATTTCTGCTGGGGCCAACGTCCTGACTTTC.

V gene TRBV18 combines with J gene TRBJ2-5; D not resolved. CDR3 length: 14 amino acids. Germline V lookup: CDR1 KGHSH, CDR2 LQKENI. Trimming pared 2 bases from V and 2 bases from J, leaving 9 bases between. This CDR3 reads CASSPRSLQETQYF. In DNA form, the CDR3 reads TGTGCCAGCTCACCAAGGTCCCTACAAGAGACCCAGTACTTC.

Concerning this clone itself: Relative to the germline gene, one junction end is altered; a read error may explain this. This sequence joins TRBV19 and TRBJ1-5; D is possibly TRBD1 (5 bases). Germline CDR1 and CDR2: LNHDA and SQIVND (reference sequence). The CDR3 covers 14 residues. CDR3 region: CASNIPQGGQPQHF. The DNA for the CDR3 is TGTGCCAGTAATATACCCCAGGGAGGTCAGCCCCAGCATTTT.

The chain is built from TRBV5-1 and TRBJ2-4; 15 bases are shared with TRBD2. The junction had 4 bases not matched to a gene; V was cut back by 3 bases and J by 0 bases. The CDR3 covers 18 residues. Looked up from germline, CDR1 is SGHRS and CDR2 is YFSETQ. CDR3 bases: TGCGCCAGCAGCTCTGGACTAGCGGGAGGGTTAGCCAAAAACATTCAGTACTTC. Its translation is CASSSGLAGGLAKNIQYF.

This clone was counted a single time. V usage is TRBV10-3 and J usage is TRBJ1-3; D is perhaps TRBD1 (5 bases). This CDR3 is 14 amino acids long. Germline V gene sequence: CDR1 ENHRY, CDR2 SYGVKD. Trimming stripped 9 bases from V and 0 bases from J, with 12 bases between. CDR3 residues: CAIAQDLSGNTIYF. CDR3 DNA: TGTGCCATAGCACAGGACCTCTCTGGAAACACCATATATTTT.

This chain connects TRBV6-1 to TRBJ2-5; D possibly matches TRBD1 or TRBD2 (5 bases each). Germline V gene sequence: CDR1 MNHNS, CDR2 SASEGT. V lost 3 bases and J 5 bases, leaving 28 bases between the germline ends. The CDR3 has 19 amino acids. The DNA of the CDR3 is TGTGCCAGCAGTGATACGTTGGGAGCAGGGACGTATTTGGAGGAGACCCAGTACTTC. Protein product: CASSDTLGAGTYLEETQYF.

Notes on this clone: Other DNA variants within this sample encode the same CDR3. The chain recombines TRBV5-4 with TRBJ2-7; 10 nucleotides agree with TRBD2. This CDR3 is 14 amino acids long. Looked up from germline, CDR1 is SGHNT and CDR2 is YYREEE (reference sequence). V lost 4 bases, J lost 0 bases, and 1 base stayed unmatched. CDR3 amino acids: CASSRTSGSYEQYF. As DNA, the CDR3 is TGTGCCAGCAGCCGGACTAGCGGCTCCTACGAGCAGTACTTC. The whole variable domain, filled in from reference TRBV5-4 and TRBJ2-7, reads ETGVTQSPTHLIKTRGQQVTLRCSSQSGHNTVSWYQQALGQGPQFIFQYYREEENGRGNFPPRFSGLQFPNYSSELNVNALELDDSALYLCASSRTSGSYEQYFGPGTRLTVT.

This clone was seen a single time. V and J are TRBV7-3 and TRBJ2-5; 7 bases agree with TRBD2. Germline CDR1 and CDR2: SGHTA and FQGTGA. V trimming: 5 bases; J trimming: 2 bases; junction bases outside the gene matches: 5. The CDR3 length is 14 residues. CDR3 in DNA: TGTGCCAGCAGCCGGACCGGGGGGCAAGAGACCCAGTACTTC. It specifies CASSRTGGQETQYF.

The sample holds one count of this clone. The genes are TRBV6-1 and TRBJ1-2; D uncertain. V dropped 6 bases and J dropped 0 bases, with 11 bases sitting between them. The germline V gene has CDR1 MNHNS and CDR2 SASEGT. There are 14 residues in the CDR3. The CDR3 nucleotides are TGTGCCAGCAGGGAGGGAGCTTCTAACTATGGCTACACCTTC. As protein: CASREGASNYGYTF.

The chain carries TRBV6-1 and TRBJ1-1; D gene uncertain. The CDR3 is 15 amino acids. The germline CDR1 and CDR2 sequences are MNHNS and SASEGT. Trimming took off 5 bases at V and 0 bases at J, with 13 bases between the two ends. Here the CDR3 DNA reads TGTGCCAGCAGTACCCGACCGAATATGAACACTGAAGCTTTCTTT. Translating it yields CASSTRPNMNTEAFF.

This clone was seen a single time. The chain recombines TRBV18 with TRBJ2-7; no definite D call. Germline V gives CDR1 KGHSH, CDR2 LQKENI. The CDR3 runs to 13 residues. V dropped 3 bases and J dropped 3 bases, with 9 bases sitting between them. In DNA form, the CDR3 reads TGTGCCAGCTCACCCCACCCCTACTACGAGCAGTACTTC. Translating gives CASSPHPYYEQYF.

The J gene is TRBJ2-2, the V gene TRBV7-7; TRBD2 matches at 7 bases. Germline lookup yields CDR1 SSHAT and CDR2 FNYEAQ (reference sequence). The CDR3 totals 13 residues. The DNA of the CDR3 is TGTGCTAGCGCGGCGGGAGAATCCGGGGAGCTGTTTTTT. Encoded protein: CASAAGESGELFF.

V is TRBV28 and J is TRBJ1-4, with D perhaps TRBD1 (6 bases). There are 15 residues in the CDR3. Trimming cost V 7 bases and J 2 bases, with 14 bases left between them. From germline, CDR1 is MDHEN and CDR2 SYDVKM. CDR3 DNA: TGTGCCAGCACCCCTACGGGGGCGACTAATGAAAAACTGTTTTTT. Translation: CASTPTGATNEKLFF.

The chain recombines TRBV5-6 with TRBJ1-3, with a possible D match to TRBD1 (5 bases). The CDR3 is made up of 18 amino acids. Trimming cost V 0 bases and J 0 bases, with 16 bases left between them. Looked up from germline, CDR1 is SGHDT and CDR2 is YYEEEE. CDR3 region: CASSLAQAETFSGNTIYF. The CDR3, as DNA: TGTGCCAGCAGCTTGGCACAGGCTGAAACATTCTCTGGAAACACCATATATTTT.

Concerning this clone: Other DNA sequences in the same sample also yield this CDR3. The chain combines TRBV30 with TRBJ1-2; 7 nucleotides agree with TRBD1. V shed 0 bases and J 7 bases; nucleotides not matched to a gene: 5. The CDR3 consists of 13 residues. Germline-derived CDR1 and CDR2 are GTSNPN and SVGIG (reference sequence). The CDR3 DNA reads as TGTGCCTGGAGTGTACAGGGGACAGTTGGCTACACCTTC. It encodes CAWSVQGTVGYTF.

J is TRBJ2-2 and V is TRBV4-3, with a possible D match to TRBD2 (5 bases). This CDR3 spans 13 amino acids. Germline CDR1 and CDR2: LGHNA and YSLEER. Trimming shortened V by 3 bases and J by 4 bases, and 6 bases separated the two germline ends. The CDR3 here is CASSQGSTGELFF. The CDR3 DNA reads TGCGCCAGCAGCCAGGGGAGCACCGGGGAGCTGTTTTTT.

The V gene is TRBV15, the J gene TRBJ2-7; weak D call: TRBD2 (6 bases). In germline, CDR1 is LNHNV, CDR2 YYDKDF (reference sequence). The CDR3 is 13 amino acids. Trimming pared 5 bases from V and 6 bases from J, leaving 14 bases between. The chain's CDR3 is CATSPGAGTEQYF. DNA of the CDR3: TGTGCCACCAGCCCCGGGGCGGGAACCGAGCAGTACTTC.

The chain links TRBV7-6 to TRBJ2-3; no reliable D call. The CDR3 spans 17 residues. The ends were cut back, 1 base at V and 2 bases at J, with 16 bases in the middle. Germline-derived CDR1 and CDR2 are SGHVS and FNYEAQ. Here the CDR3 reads CASSLGPLAVHTDTQYF. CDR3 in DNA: TGTGCCAGCAGCTTAGGACCTTTGGCGGTCCACACAGATACGCAGTATTTT.

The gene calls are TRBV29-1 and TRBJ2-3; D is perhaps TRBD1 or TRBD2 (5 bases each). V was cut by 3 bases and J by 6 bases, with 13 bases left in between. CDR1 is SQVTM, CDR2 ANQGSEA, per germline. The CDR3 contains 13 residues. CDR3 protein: CSVDLGPGDTQYF. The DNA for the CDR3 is TGCAGCGTTGACCTGGGGCCGGGGGATACGCAGTATTTT.

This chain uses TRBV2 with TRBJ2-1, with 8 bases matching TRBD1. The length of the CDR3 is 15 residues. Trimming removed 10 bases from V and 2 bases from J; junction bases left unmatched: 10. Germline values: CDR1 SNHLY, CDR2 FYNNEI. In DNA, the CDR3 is TGTGCCACTTACAGGGGGGTAGCGGCCTACAATGAGCAGTTCTTC. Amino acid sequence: CATYRGVAAYNEQFF. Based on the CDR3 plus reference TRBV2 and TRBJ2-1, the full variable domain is EPEVTQTPSHQVTQMGQEVILRCVPISNHLYFYWYRQILGQKVEFLVSFYNNEISEKSEIFDDQFSVERPDGSNFTLKIRSTKLEDSAMYFCATYRGVAAYNEQFFGPGTRLTVL.

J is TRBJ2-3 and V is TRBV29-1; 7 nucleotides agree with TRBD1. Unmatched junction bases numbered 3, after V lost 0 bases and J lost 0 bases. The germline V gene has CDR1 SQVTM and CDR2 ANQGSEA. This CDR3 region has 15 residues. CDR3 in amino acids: CSVEEGGQSTDTQYF. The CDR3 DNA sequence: TGCAGCGTTGAAGAAGGGGGACAGAGCACAGATACGCAGTATTTT.

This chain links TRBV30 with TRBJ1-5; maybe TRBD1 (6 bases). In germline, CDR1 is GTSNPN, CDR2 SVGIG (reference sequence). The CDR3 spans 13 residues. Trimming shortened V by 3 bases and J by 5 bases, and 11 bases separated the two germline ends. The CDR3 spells CAWRQGRDQPQHF. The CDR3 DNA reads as TGTGCCTGGAGGCAGGGGCGGGATCAGCCCCAGCATTTT.

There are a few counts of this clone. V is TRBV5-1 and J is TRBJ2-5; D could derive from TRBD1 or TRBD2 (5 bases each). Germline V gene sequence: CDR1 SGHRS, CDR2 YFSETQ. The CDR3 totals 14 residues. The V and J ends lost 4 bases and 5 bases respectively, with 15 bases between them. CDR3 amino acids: CASSLDGGLETQYF. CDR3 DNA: TGCGCCAGCAGCCTGGATGGGGGTTTGGAGACCCAGTACTTC. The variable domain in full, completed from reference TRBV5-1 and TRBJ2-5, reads KAGVTQTPRYLIKTRGQQVTLSCSPISGHRSVSWYQQTPGQGLQFLFEYFSETQRNKGNFPGRFSGRQFSNSRSEMNVSTLELGDSALYLCASSLDGGLETQYFGPGTRLLVL.